This T cell receptor beta chain was recorded in a study of T cell repertoires in aging, cancer and after chemotherapy. The wider study: Clear clonal overlap appeared across healthy donor samples taken over several months to years. Approximately 10 million TCR reads were in the whole dataset. Study observations and caveats: These repertoire data do not allow conclusions about immunological memory after chemotherapy. Median generation probability rose over the chemotherapy interval in each cancer cohort, suggesting rebound thymic output.

The V gene's germline CDR1 is SQVTM and CDR2 ANQGSEA. The CDR3 runs to 16 residues. Trimming at V came to 0 bases and at J to 1 base, leaving 6 bases not matched to a gene. This clonotype is judged medium-sized. Its matching antigen is unknown. Amplification of TCR beta used genomic DNA extracted from peripheral blood. Multiplex touch-down PCR with TRB-A/B primers amplified rearranged V-D-J TRB sequences. TCRdb recomputed calls from the multiplex PCR reads with MiXCR, one row per CDR3 protein. The data contain more than 10,000 distinct CDR3 sequences, about 33% of them seen just once; the ten biggest clones take up 15% to 20%.

The sequenced sample was blood. The origin of this receptor is a human donor in good health. The donor label of this sample is uncertain. The chain combines TRBV29-1 with TRBJ2-1; TRBD2 matches 7 bases. CDR3 DNA: TGCAGCGTTGAAGATCTGGGGGGGAGGTCCTACAATGAGCAGTTCTTC. Amino acids: CSVEDLGGRSYNEQFF.